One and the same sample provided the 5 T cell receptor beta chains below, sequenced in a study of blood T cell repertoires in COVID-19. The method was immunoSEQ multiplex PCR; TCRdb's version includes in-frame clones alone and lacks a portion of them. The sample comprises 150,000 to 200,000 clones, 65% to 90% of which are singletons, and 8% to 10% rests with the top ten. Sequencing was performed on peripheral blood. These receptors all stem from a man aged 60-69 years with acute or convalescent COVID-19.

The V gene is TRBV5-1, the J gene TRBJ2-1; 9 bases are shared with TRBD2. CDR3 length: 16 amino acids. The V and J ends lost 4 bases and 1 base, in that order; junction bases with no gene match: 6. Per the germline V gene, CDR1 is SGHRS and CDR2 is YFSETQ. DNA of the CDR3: TGCGCCAGCAGCCCTCGACTAGCGGTATCCTACAATGAGCAGTTCTTC. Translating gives CASSPRLAVSYNEQFF.

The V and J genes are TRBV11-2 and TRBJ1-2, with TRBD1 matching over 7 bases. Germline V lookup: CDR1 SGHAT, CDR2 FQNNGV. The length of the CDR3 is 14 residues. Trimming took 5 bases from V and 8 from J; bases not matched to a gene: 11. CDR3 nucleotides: TGTGCCAGCAGCCCCAGGGGGAAAGGAGGCGGCTACACCTTC. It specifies CASSPRGKGGGYTF.

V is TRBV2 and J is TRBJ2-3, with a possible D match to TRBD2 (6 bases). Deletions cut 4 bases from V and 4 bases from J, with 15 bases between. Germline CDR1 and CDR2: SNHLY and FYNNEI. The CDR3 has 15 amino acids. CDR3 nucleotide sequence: TGTGCCAGCAGTGTTAGCAGGGCGGGGCCAGATACGCAGTATTTT. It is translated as CASSVSRAGPDTQYF.

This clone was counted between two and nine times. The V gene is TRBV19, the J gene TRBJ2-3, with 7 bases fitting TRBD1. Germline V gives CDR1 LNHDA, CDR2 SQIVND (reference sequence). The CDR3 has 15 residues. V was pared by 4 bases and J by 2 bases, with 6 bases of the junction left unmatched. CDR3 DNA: TGTGCCAGTAGTAGACAGGGTTATTCCACAGATACGCAGTATTTT. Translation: CASSRQGYSTDTQYF.

The CDR3 DNA follows: TGCGCCAGCAGCCTGGACAGGTCCCCAACTGAAGCTTTCTTT. Amino acids: CASSLDRSPTEAFF. This chain links TRBV5-1 with TRBJ1-1, with 7 bases that match TRBD1. This CDR3 region has 14 residues. CDR1 is SGHRS and CDR2 is YFSETQ in the germline V gene. Trimming at V came to 4 bases and at J to 5 bases, leaving 8 bases not matched to a gene.